This is a list of T cell receptor beta chains from one sample in a study of T cell responses to AZD1222 COVID-19 vaccine. The repertoire was sequenced with immunoSEQ multiplex PCR; TCRdb's copy has only in-frame clones and lacks some. The repertoire holds 70,000 to 80,000 clones, roughly 90% seen once, with roughly 2.4% in the top ten. Sequencing used peripheral blood, obtained on day 0 of AZD1222 vaccination. Every receptor here comes from an adult in good health. The CDR3 runs from the conserved cysteine through the conserved F or W. The order of the fields is D gene, V gene, clone size, J gene, CDR3 protein, CDR3 DNA. D genes are given only for firm matches. Not all rows give a size; the values are once, few, many and, for expanded clones, a class.

>.|TRBV11-2|.|TRBJ1-3
CASRYRPGDSGNTIYF
TGTGCCAGCAGATACCGACCAGGGGACTCTGGAAACACCATATATTTT
>.|TRBV28|.|TRBJ2-7
CASSPLVAEPYEQYF
TGTGCCAGCAGCCCCCTTGTGGCGGAACCCTACGAGCAGTACTTC
>.|TRBV28|few|TRBJ2-2
CASTLGQLGTANTGELFF
TGTGCCAGCACCCTAGGACAGCTGGGGACCGCGAACACCGGGGAGCTGTTTTTT
>TRBD2|TRBV19|.|TRBJ2-1
CASISGRADSSYNEQFF
TGTGCCAGTATTAGCGGGAGGGCCGATAGCTCCTACAATGAGCAGTTCTTC
>.|TRBV4-2|many|TRBJ2-7
CASSPDAYEQYF
TGTGCCAGCAGCCCGGACGCCTACGAGCAGTACTTC
>.|TRBV6-5|.|TRBJ2-1
CASARNEQFF
TGTGCCAGCGCGAGGAATGAGCAGTTCTTC
>TRBD2|TRBV28|.|TRBJ2-7
CASRVTGGSYEQYF
TGTGCCAGCAGGGTGACGGGAGGGTCTTACGAGCAGTACTTC
>.|TRBV18|few|TRBJ1-4
CASSSRRGMANEKLFF
TGTGCCAGCTCATCACGACGGGGTATGGCTAATGAAAAACTGTTTTTT
>TRBD1|TRBV29-1|.|TRBJ1-1
CSAQGGGNTEAFF
TGCAGCGCACAGGGGGGCGGGAACACTGAAGCTTTCTTT
>TRBD1|TRBV30|.|TRBJ1-5
CAWSGQGGLNQPQHF
TGTGCCTGGAGCGGCCAGGGGGGTCTCAATCAGCCCCAGCATTTT
>.|TRBV24-1|.|TRBJ2-3
CATSDYSSTDTQYF
TGTGCCACCAGTGATTATTCTAGCACAGATACGCAGTATTTT
>.|TRBV6-5|.|TRBJ2-7
CASVSDRGYEQYF
TGTGCCAGCGTCTCGGACCGAGGCTACGAGCAGTACTTC
>.|TRBV28|.|TRBJ1-2
CASRRFGYTF
TGTGCCAGCAGAAGGTTTGGCTACACCTTC
>.|TRBV10-3|.|TRBJ1-4
CAISESRQGDEKLFF
TGTGCCATCAGTGAGTCCCGGCAGGGTGATGAAAAACTGTTTTTT
>.|TRBV3-1/TRBV3-2|.|TRBJ1-4
CASSQDWEGSEKLFF
TGTGCCAGCAGCCAAGATTGGGAGGGTAGCGAAAAACTGTTTTTT
>.|TRBV10-2|.|TRBJ2-6
CASSESAWISGANVLTF
TGCGCCAGCAGTGAGTCTGCCTGGATCTCTGGGGCCAACGTCCTGACTTTC
>.|TRBV4-3|.|TRBJ1-4
CASSQEERSRGEKLFF
TGCGCCAGCAGCCAAGAAGAACGCTCACGGGGCGAAAAACTGTTTTTT
>.|TRBV30|.|TRBJ2-3
CAWTANADTQYF
TGTGCCTGGACGGCAAACGCGGATACGCAGTATTTT
>.|TRBV27|.|TRBJ2-3
CASTRGTGTDTQYF
TGTGCCAGCACCCGTGGGACTGGCACAGATACGCAGTATTTT
>.|TRBV30|.|TRBJ1-4
CAWGRNEKLFF
TGTGCCTGGGGGAGAAATGAAAAACTGTTTTTT
>TRBD2|TRBV7-2|.|TRBJ2-1
CASSPGLEDEQFF
TGTGCCAGCAGCCCGGGACTAGAGGATGAGCAGTTCTTC
>TRBD1|TRBV7-9|.|TRBJ2-7
CASSLEGQGTYEQYF
TGTGCCAGCAGCTTAGAGGGACAGGGGACGTACGAGCAGTACTTC